Listed here are 32 T cell receptor beta chains from one sample, sequenced in a study of blood T cell repertoires in COVID-19 (dated by TCRdb to the early 2020s). The method was the immunoSEQ multiplex PCR assay. The clones in this table, taken by TCRdb from immuneACCESS, are in-frame only. Not every clone is retained; where verified, under half of the shortfall comes from an unresolved V gene, and the cause of the rest is unknown. This sample is represented by 300,000 to 450,000 clones; more than 75% of them were singletons. Together, the top ten hold over 0.95% of the sample. The sequenced material came from peripheral blood. The receptors here all came from a human donor with acute or convalescent COVID-19. The donor label of this sample is uncertain.

This chain joins TRBV11-2 and TRBJ1-2; 8 nucleotides agree with TRBD1. Germline CDR1 and CDR2: SGHAT and FQNNGV. V trimming: 2 bases; J trimming: 8 bases; junction bases outside the gene matches: 7. The CDR3 consists of 14 residues. CDR3 sequence: CASSLTGGADGYTF. The CDR3 nucleotides read TGTGCCAGCAGCTTAACAGGGGGGGCAGACGGCTACACCTTC. Full variable domain (outside the CDR3, taken from reference TRBV11-2 and TRBJ1-2): EAGVAQSPRYKIIEKRQSVAFWCNPISGHATLYWYQQILGQGPKLLIQFQNNGVVDDSQLPKDRFSAERLKGVDSTLKIQPAKLEDSAVYLCASSLTGGADGYTFGSGTRLTVV.

The rearrangement links TRBV7-9 to TRBJ1-2; tentative D call: TRBD1 (6 bases). V dropped 1 base and J dropped 3 bases, with 21 bases sitting between them. The CDR3 is made up of 18 amino acids. CDR1 and CDR2 from the germline V gene are SEHNR and FQNEAQ (reference sequence). The CDR3 sequence: CASSLETPRGRVDYGYTF. As DNA, the CDR3 is TGTGCCAGCAGCTTAGAAACTCCCAGGGGCAGGGTCGACTATGGCTACACCTTC.

The chain uses TRBV6-5 and TRBJ1-2; D is perhaps TRBD1 (5 bases). CDR1 and CDR2 from the germline V gene are MNHEY and SVGAGI. V shed 6 bases and J shed 1 base, with 9 bases lying between them. CDR3 length: 13 residues. Here the CDR3 DNA reads TGTGCCAGCAGGCAAGGGGTTAACTATGGCTACACCTTC. Translation: CASRQGVNYGYTF.

The table lists this clone with a few counts. The chain couples TRBV18 to TRBJ2-7; D gene uncertain. The CDR3 runs 14 residues. Germline-derived CDR1 and CDR2 are KGHSH and LQKENI. V lost 3 bases to trimming and J lost 0 bases, with 9 bases between them. CDR3 nucleotide sequence: TGTGCCAGCTCACCCGGGTCGAACTCCTACGAGCAGTACTTC. Its protein product is CASSPGSNSYEQYF.

V gene TRBV11-2 combines with J gene TRBJ2-7; 9 bases align to TRBD1. There are 15 residues in the CDR3. Germline V CDR1 and CDR2: SGHAT, FQNNGV. V lost 6 bases to trimming and J lost 2 bases; unmatched junction nucleotides: 8. This chain's CDR3 is CASRLRDRDPYEQYF. The CDR3 DNA reads as TGTGCCAGCAGGCTCCGGGACAGGGATCCCTACGAGCAGTACTTC.

The chain uses TRBV10-2 and TRBJ1-2; TRBD1 matches at 7 bases. Trimming removed 6 bases from V and 6 bases from J; junction bases left unmatched: 7. Looked up from germline, CDR1 is WSHSY and CDR2 is SAAADI. This CDR3 has 13 amino acids. The CDR3 bases are TGCGCCAGCAGGCCGACAGGGTTCAATGGCTACACCTTC. This codes for CASRPTGFNGYTF.

This chain joins TRBV5-1 and TRBJ2-5; 9 nucleotides agree with TRBD1. CDR1 and CDR2 (germline): SGHRS, YFSETQ. V shed 4 bases and J 0 bases; nucleotides not matched to a gene: 4. This CDR3 comprises 15 residues. Written as DNA, the CDR3 is TGCGCCAGCAGCGCCGGGACAGGGTACCAAGAGACCCAGTACTTC. Translation: CASSAGTGYQETQYF.

The V and J genes are TRBV5-8 and TRBJ1-5; D perhaps matches TRBD1 (6 bases). CDR3 size: 15 residues. V dropped 4 bases and J dropped 3 bases, with 14 bases sitting between them. Germline V CDR1 and CDR2: SGHTS, YDEGEE. The CDR3 here is CASSRGQKFNQPQHF. The CDR3 bases are TGTGCCAGCAGCAGAGGACAGAAATTCAATCAGCCCCAGCATTTT.

Only a few counts were recorded for this clone. V usage is TRBV4-1 and J usage is TRBJ1-6, with D possibly being TRBD1 (6 bases). This CDR3 contains 16 residues. Trimming stripped 6 bases from V and 4 bases from J, with 16 bases between. The germline CDR1 and CDR2 sequences are MGHRA and YSYEKL. CDR3 amino acids: CASRPSGELYNSPLHF. The CDR3 DNA is TGCGCCAGCAGGCCCTCAGGGGAGCTTTATAATTCACCCCTCCACTTT.

With regard to this clone: The sample carries other DNA sequences with the same CDR3. The gene calls are TRBV30 and TRBJ1-6; 8 nucleotides agree with TRBD1. Losses at the gene ends were 2 bases for V and 6 bases for J; bases not matched to a gene: 0. The CDR3 totals 13 residues. Per the germline V gene, CDR1 is GTSNPN and CDR2 is SVGIG (reference sequence). CDR3 nucleotides: TGTGCCTGGAGTACAGGGGGTAATTCACCCCTCCACTTT. Translation gives CAWSTGGNSPLHF.

This clone occurred a few times. The chain is built from TRBV20-1 and TRBJ2-5; TRBD2 aligns across 9 bases. This CDR3 is 14 amino acids long. Looked up from germline, CDR1 is DFQATT and CDR2 is SNEGSKA (reference sequence). The trim removed 3 bases at V and 5 bases at J, leaving 7 bases unmatched. CDR3 sequence reads: CSASGGGAHETQYF. Here the CDR3 DNA reads TGCAGTGCTAGTGGCGGGGGGGCCCACGAGACCCAGTACTTC.

This chain uses TRBV5-6 with TRBJ2-6; D unclear. Germline V CDR1 and CDR2: SGHDT, YYEEEE. The CDR3 contains 17 residues. V was pared by 0 bases and J by 3 bases, with 13 bases between. CDR3 nucleotide sequence: TGTGCCAGCAGCTTGGCCTTAATTGTCGGTGGGGCCAACGTCCTGACTTTC. As protein: CASSLALIVGGANVLTF.

The chain is built from TRBV5-1 and TRBJ1-4; 7 bases line up with TRBD1. The V gene's germline CDR1 is SGHRS and CDR2 YFSETQ. The CDR3 spans 16 residues. Germline trimming cut 7 bases from V and 3 bases from J; bases unmatched to any gene: 12. The CDR3 DNA is TGCGCCAGCCGAGGGGGACAGATAACACCTAATGAAAAACTGTTTTTT. Translation: CASRGGQITPNEKLFF.

In this sample, this clone turned up once. The CDR3 reads CASRITGPYNEQFF. The CDR3 DNA reads TGTGCCAGCAGAATAACAGGGCCCTACAATGAGCAGTTCTTC. The chain carries TRBV7-2 and TRBJ2-1; TRBD1 is a possible D gene (6 bases). This CDR3 region has 14 residues. Trimming cost V 6 bases and J 2 bases, with 11 bases left between them. The germline gives CDR1 SGHTA, CDR2 FQGNSA. The full variable domain, rest sourced from reference TRBV7-2 and TRBJ2-1, is GAGVSQSPSNKVTEKGKDVELRCDPISGHTALYWYRQSLGQGLEFLIYFQGNSAPDKSGLPSDRFSAERTGGSVSTLTIQRTQQEDSAVYLCASRITGPYNEQFFGPGTRLTVL.

Written as DNA, the CDR3 is TGTGCCAGCAGTGGAGGGGGCGCGTTAATGAACACTGAAGCTTTCTTT. As protein: CASSGGGALMNTEAFF. V is TRBV2 and J is TRBJ1-1; TRBD1 matches at 7 bases. Germline CDR1 and CDR2: SNHLY and FYNNEI. The CDR3 consists of 16 residues. V shed 4 bases, J shed 0 bases, and the junction held 8 bases outside the gene matches.

V gene TRBV13 combines with J gene TRBJ1-5; D is unresolved. This CDR3 contains 16 residues. Germline values: CDR1 PRHDT, CDR2 FYEKMQ (reference sequence). Trimming took 5 bases from V and 5 from J, leaving 19 bases between them. The CDR3 DNA is TGTGCCAGCAGCCCACGGACTTGCTACTTGGATCAGCCCCAGCATTTT. Amino acid sequence: CASSPRTCYLDQPQHF.

The chain couples TRBV5-1 to TRBJ2-3; TRBD2 matches 12 bases. Per the germline V gene, CDR1 is SGHRS and CDR2 is YFSETQ. Trimming at V came to 8 bases and at J to 1 base, leaving 2 bases not matched to a gene. This CDR3 contains 14 residues. The CDR3 coding sequence is TGCGCCAGTAGACTAGCGGGGGGCACAGATACGCAGTATTTT. Translated, it gives CASRLAGGTDTQYF.

The chain combines TRBV5-6 with TRBJ1-2, with 7 bases that match TRBD1. Germline CDR1 reads SGHDT; CDR2 reads YYEEEE. The V segment lost 1 base and the J segment 7 bases; nucleotides outside the gene matches: 7. The CDR3 spans 14 residues. The CDR3 sequence is CASSLRQGVGGYTF. The CDR3 DNA reads as TGTGCCAGCAGCTTGAGACAGGGAGTAGGTGGCTACACCTTC.

The chain couples TRBV4-1 to TRBJ2-2; D perhaps matches TRBD1 (6 bases). V gave up 1 base and J gave up 2 bases, with 8 bases separating them. The CDR3 is 15 residues long. Per the germline V gene, CDR1 is MGHRA and CDR2 is YSYEKL. The DNA for the CDR3 is TGCGCCAGCAGCCAAGGGACAGCTAACACCGGGGAGCTGTTTTTT. Translation: CASSQGTANTGELFF.

The V call is TRBV3-1 (or the pseudogene TRBV3-2), the J call TRBJ1-1, with 9 bases matching TRBD1. The CDR3 loop spans 15 amino acids. CDR1 and CDR2 (germline): LGHDT, YNNKEL (reference sequence). Trimming took 3 bases from V and 3 from J; bases not matched to a gene: 5. The CDR3 sequence is CASSQQQGADTEAFF. The DNA for the CDR3 is TGTGCCAGCAGCCAGCAACAGGGGGCGGACACTGAAGCTTTCTTT.

The rearrangement joins TRBV24-1 to TRBJ2-2, with TRBD2 matching 10 bases. J lost 3 bases, V lost 0 bases, and 3 bases had no gene match. CDR1 is KGHDR, CDR2 SFDVKD, per germline. The CDR3 contains 17 residues. The CDR3 DNA reads as TGTGCCACCAGTGATTTGTCTAGCGGGGGAGACACCGGGGAGCTGTTTTTT. Its translation is CATSDLSSGGDTGELFF.

The rearrangement uses TRBV7-2 and TRBJ2-5; the match to TRBD2 covers 8 bases. The CDR3 consists of 13 residues. Germline V lookup: CDR1 SGHTA, CDR2 FQGNSA. The V segment lost 6 bases and the J segment 5 bases; nucleotides outside the gene matches: 5. The CDR3: CASSFGREETQYF. CDR3 in DNA: TGTGCCAGCAGTTTCGGGAGGGAGGAGACCCAGTACTTC. The full variable domain, in which reference TRBV7-2 and TRBJ2-5 provide the parts outside the CDR3, is GAGVSQSPSNKVTEKGKDVELRCDPISGHTALYWYRQSLGQGLEFLIYFQGNSAPDKSGLPSDRFSAERTGGSVSTLTIQRTQQEDSAVYLCASSFGREETQYFGPGTRLLVL.

CDR3 sequence reads: CATQGGGDSNEKLFF. The CDR3 DNA reads TGTGCCACCCAGGGGGGTGGGGACTCTAATGAAAAACTGTTTTTT. This chain joins TRBV15 and TRBJ1-4, with 7 nucleotides matching TRBD1. Germline V CDR1 and CDR2: LNHNV, YYDKDF (reference sequence). This CDR3 is 15 amino acids long. V shed 8 bases and J 3 bases; nucleotides not matched to a gene: 9.

The chain is built from TRBV6-5 and TRBJ2-3; TRBD2 might be the D (7 bases). This CDR3 region has 13 residues. CDR1 and CDR2 (germline): MNHEY, SVGAGI. V was shortened by 10 bases and J by 4 bases, with 15 bases between the two germline ends. The CDR3 sequence is CATRGASPDTQYF. The CDR3 coding sequence is TGTGCCACCCGGGGGGCCAGCCCAGATACGCAGTATTTT.

This clone was observed a single time. The V gene is TRBV19, the J gene TRBJ1-1, with TRBD1 matching over 7 bases. This CDR3 is built from 15 residues. V gave up 6 bases and J gave up 0 bases; unmatched junction bases: 7. Germline V gene sequence: CDR1 LNHDA, CDR2 SQIVND (reference sequence). The CDR3 DNA reads as TGTGCCAGTAGACCGGGACAGAGATTGAACACTGAAGCTTTCTTT. This translates into CASRPGQRLNTEAFF.

The CDR3 DNA reads TGTGCCGCCGGCAGCGGAGTGGAAGCTTTCTTT. As protein: CAAGSGVEAFF. The chain has TRBV10-3 and TRBJ1-1; D unclear. This CDR3 has 11 amino acids. V lost 11 bases and J 8 bases, leaving 15 bases between the germline ends. The germline V gene encodes CDR1 ENHRY and CDR2 SYGVKD.

The CDR3, as DNA: TGTGCCAGTTTCTCGAGGGAGGACGAGCAGTACTTC. This translates into CASFSREDEQYF. The V call is TRBV5-5, the J call TRBJ2-7, with D possibly matching TRBD2 (6 bases). This CDR3 is 12 amino acids long. V lost 8 bases and J lost 5, with 14 bases in between. Germline V gene data show CDR1 as SGHKS and CDR2 as YYEKEE (reference sequence). Based on the CDR3 plus reference TRBV5-5 and TRBJ2-7, the full variable domain is DAGVTQSPTHLIKTRGQQVTLRCSPISGHKSVSWYQQVLGQGPQFIFQYYEKEERGRGNFPDRFSARQFPNYSSELNVNALLLGDSALYLCASFSREDEQYFGPGTRLTVT.

The chain employs TRBV19 and TRBJ1-1; D is ambiguous. V was pared by 9 bases and J by 1 base, with 12 bases between. From germline, CDR1 is LNHDA and CDR2 SQIVND (reference sequence). The CDR3 loop spans 13 amino acids. CDR3 protein: CASWSGGNTEAFF. The CDR3 DNA is TGTGCCAGCTGGTCAGGAGGGAACACTGAAGCTTTCTTT. Using reference TRBV19 and TRBJ1-1 for the parts outside the CDR3, the full variable domain is DGGITQSPKYLFRKEGQNVTLSCEQNLNHDAMYWYRQDPGQGLRLIYYSQIVNDFQKGDIAEGYSVSREKKESFPLTVTSAQKNPTAFYLCASWSGGNTEAFFGQGTRLTVV.

The chain recombines TRBV11-2 with TRBJ1-4, with TRBD1 matching over 8 bases. The germline V gene has CDR1 SGHAT and CDR2 FQNNGV. Trimming at V came to 3 bases and at J to 6 bases, leaving 6 bases not matched to a gene. This CDR3 spans 15 amino acids. The CDR3 nucleotides read TGTGCCAGCAGCTTCGGGACAGGCGGGGATGAAAAACTGTTTTTT. This translates into CASSFGTGGDEKLFF.

This clone was detected only a few times. This chain joins TRBV28 and TRBJ2-1, with D possibly matching TRBD2 (5 bases). The germline V gene encodes CDR1 MDHEN and CDR2 SYDVKM. V lost 6 bases and J 5 bases, leaving 14 bases between the germline ends. This CDR3 comprises 14 residues. This CDR3 is CASRPFYGDNEQFF. The CDR3 DNA follows: TGTGCCAGCAGACCCTTTTACGGGGACAATGAGCAGTTCTTC.

The gene calls are TRBV7-9 and TRBJ2-7; 8 bases agree with TRBD1. J was trimmed by 2 bases and V by 6 bases; bases with no gene match: 3. The CDR3 is 13 amino acids. Germline CDR1 SEHNR, CDR2 FQNEAQ (reference sequence). The CDR3 DNA reads as TGTGCCAGCAGGGCGGACAGGGCCTACGAGCAGTACTTC. Its protein is CASRADRAYEQYF.

V usage is TRBV18 and J usage is TRBJ2-5; TRBD2 aligns across 8 bases. The CDR3 is 15 residues long. V lost 3 bases to trimming and J lost 4 bases; unmatched junction nucleotides: 7. The germline CDR1 and CDR2 sequences are KGHSH and LQKENI. CDR3 in amino acids: CASSPREGPRETQYF. Here the CDR3 DNA reads TGTGCCAGCTCACCTCGGGAGGGGCCGAGAGAGACCCAGTACTTC.